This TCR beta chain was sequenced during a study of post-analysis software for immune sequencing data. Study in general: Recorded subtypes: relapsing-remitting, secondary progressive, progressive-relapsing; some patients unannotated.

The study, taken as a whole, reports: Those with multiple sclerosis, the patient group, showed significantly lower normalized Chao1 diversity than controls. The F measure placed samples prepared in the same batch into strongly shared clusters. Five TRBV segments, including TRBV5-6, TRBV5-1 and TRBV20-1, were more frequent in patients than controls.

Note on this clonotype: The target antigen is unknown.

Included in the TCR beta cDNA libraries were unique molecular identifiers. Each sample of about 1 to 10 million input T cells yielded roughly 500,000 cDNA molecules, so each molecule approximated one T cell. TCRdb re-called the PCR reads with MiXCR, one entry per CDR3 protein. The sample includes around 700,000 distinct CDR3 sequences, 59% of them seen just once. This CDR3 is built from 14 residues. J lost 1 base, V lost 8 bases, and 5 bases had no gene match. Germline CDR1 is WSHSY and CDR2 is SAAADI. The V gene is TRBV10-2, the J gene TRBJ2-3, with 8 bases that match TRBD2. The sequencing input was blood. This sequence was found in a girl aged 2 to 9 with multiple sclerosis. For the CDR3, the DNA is TGCGCCAGCGGTTGGACTAGCCGCACAGATACGCAGTATTTT. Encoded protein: CASGWTSRTDTQYF.